The sequence of this T cell receptor beta chain was determined in a study of T cell repertoires in cytomegalovirus infection. Study context: Use of recently identified HLA-C-restricted and well-studied HLA-B-restricted CMV epitopes was part of the study.

In TCRdb, the reads were re-called with MiXCR into one record per CDR3 protein. The top ten hold 80% to 85% of the sample, which has more than 85,000 distinct CDR3 sequences, around 28% seen once. There are many counts of this clonotype. Its antigen is still unknown. Trimming left V 3 bases short and J 5 bases short, with 14 bases between. CDR3 length: 15 residues. Germline CDR1 reads LNHDA; CDR2 reads SQIVND (reference sequence). J is TRBJ1-5 and V is TRBV19; TRBD1 might be the D (6 bases). The TCR originated in a human donor in good health (CMV status not recorded). Some clones in this sample may be carry-over from other donors' samples. The sample was CD8+ T cells from cultured PBMCs, taken from culture after CMV antigen stimulation. The CDR3 DNA is TGTGCCAGTAGTATTGTTTTGGGGGGGCATCAGCCCCAGCATTTT. It translates to CASSIVLGGHQPQHF.